The clone carrying this TCR beta chain appeared a few times. This sample stems from a study of blood T cell repertoires in COVID-19. Study-level information: The origin of the acute and convalescent COVID-19 samples was the United States, Italy and Spain.

Sequencing used immunoSEQ multiplex PCR; TCRdb keeps in-frame clones, though not all of them. This sample has approximately 280,000 clones, with over 75% found just once. This CDR3 is 12 amino acids long. Germline V gives CDR1 MDHEN, CDR2 SYDVKM. Trimming shortened V by 5 bases and J by 11 bases, and 15 bases separated the two germline ends. Recruited during active infection, patients (from Seattle) were subsequently followed longitudinally. The TCR was taken from a woman under 40 with COVID-19, enrolled during active disease. V is TRBV28 and J is TRBJ1-1; D unclear. Specimen: peripheral blood. The CDR3 bases are TGTGCCAGCAGTACAGCCGGTCTAAGGGCTTTCTTT. Protein: CASSTAGLRAFF.